This T cell receptor (beta chain) originates from a study of cytomegalovirus exposure and HLA in healthy donors. The PCR used 60 Vbeta and 13 Jbeta primers. Produced via immunoSEQ multiplex PCR; TCRdb's table is partial and in-frame only. Here the sample spans about 130,000 clones, approximately 74% being singletons. Whereas donors were nominally healthy upon sampling, unrecorded immune exposures were probable. Per germline, CDR1 MNHEY and CDR2 SVGAGI. The CDR3 runs 16 residues. V gave up 0 bases and J gave up 3 bases, with 15 bases separating them. This clone has only a few counts. Sequenced: PBMCs. V is TRBV6-5 and J is TRBJ2-7, with TRBD1 as a possible D gene (6 bases). The TCR sequence derives from a middle-aged man in good health and CMV-seropositive. In DNA form, the CDR3 reads TGTGCCAGCAGTTACTCGAATGTGGGGGCCGGCTACGAGCAGTACTTC. This encodes CASSYSNVGAGYEQYF.